This section outlines one T cell receptor (beta chain) sequence together with its context. Time point indicated: patch test 1, 2 weeks after DPC sensitization. The treatment here: therapeutic diphenylcyclopropenone sensitization with weekly scalp DPC. The source of the sample is a study of human T cells and chemical hapten exposure. There are 14 residues in the CDR3. Germline-derived CDR1 and CDR2 are KGHSH and LQKENI. Trimming stripped 3 bases from V and 2 bases from J, with 10 bases between. Unique molecular identifiers were affixed to discrete cDNA molecules within the library. Each CDR3 protein is one row after TCRdb ran MiXCR on the RACE reads. The sample shows fewer than 400,000 distinct CDR3 sequences, under 8% of them seen only once.

The chain is built from TRBV18 and TRBJ2-5; the D call may be TRBD1 or TRBD2 (5 bases each). The receptor's source is a woman aged 18-35 years with alopecia areata. Some clones in this sample may be carry-over from other donors' samples. The material was whole blood, obtained in connection with sensitization to the hapten diphenylcyclopropenone (DPC). The chain's CDR3 is CASSPGRGQETQYF. The DNA for the CDR3 is TGTGCCAGCTCACCGGGACGAGGGCAAGAGACCCAGTACTTC.